The rows below give T cell receptor beta chains drawn from one sample of a study of cytomegalovirus exposure and HLA in healthy donors. Profiling relied on immunoSEQ multiplex PCR, and the TCRdb table lists in-frame clones only, not all of them. Of nearly 200,000 clones listed, 82% are singletons. The sequenced sample was PBMCs. Receptor source: a boy aged 2 to 10 in good health and CMV-seronegative. The CDR3 runs from the conserved cysteine through the conserved F or W. The D gene is left open where the match is weak. Clone size, where shown, is once, few, many, or a class for clones that have expanded.

>TRBV5-1|TRBD1|15|TRBJ2-3|-
TGCGCCAGCAGCTTACAGGGGGCTGGGCCAGATACGCAGTATTTT
CASSLQGAGPDTQYF
>TRBV27|TRBD2|16|TRBJ2-1|-
TGTGCCAGCAGTAGGAGACTAGCGGGTACCTACAATGAGCAGTTCTTC
CASSRRLAGTYNEQFF
>TRBV5-5|TRBD1|17|TRBJ1-1|-
TGTGCCAGCAGCCGATGGTACAGGGGTGAATTTAACACTGAAGCTTTCTTT
CASSRWYRGEFNTEAFF
>TRBV5-6|-|15|TRBJ1-6|-
TGTGCCAGCTCGGCGGGGGGCCTCCCGACATCACCCCTCCACTTT
CASSAGGLPTSPLHF
>TRBV19|-|13|TRBJ2-7|-
TGTGCCAGTAGTAGCGACAGCCCCTACGAGCAGTACTTC
CASSSDSPYEQYF
>TRBV7-9|-|14|TRBJ2-5|-
TGTGCCAGCAGCTCAATTAACAGGGTTGGCACCCAGTACTTC
CASSSINRVGTQYF
>TRBV7-2|-|14|TRBJ1-2|-
TGTGCCAGCAGCTTAGCTCCAGGGGCCTATGGCTACACCTTC
CASSLAPGAYGYTF
>TRBV5-1|TRBD2|16|TRBJ2-7|once
TGCGCCAGCAGCTTGGCCGGACTAGCGGCGTCCTACGAGCAGTACTTC
CASSLAGLAASYEQYF
>TRBV5-1|TRBD2|17|TRBJ2-3|-
TGCGCCAGCAGCTTGGTCCCTAGCGGGGGGGGCACAGATACGCAGTATTTT
CASSLVPSGGGTDTQYF
>TRBV7-9|-|15|TRBJ2-5|-
TGTGCCAGCAGCCCCCGGGTCGGCATACAAGAGACCCAGTACTTC
CASSPRVGIQETQYF
>TRBV5-3|-|17|TRBJ2-3|-
TGTGCCTCCCGAAATCTGACCCGGGCAGGGAGCACAGATACGCAGTATTTT
CASRNLTRAGSTDTQYF
>TRBV18|-|15|TRBJ1-6|-
TGTGCCAGCTCACCGGGAGCTGCCTATAATTCACCCCTCCACTTT
CASSPGAAYNSPLHF
>TRBV6-5|-|15|TRBJ1-5|-
TGTGCCAGCAGTTACCGTCCGGGGGTGGGTCAGCCCCAGCATTTT
CASSYRPGVGQPQHF
>TRBV5-4|-|13|TRBJ2-5|-
TGTGCCAGCAGGCAGGGAACCCAAGAGACCCAGTACTTC
CASRQGTQETQYF
>TRBV12-5|TRBD1|16|TRBJ2-7|-
TGTGCTAGTGGTTTGCGGACAGGGGGGAACTCATACGAGCAGTACTTC
CASGLRTGGNSYEQYF
>TRBV29-1|-|13|TRBJ2-3|-
TGCAGCGTTGAAGGCCGGACTACAGATACGCAGTATTTT
CSVEGRTTDTQYF
>TRBV29-1|TRBD1|14|TRBJ1-1|-
TGCAGCGTTGAAGATCCCAACAGGGGGCGGGCAGCTTTCTTT
CSVEDPNRGRAAFF
>TRBV6-6|-|14|TRBJ2-7|-
TGTGCCAGTTCACAGGGCCGAAGCTCCTACGAGCAGTACTTC
CASSQGRSSYEQYF
>TRBV7-9|-|18|TRBJ1-5|-
TGTGCCAGCAGCTTAGGGGTTTCGAGGTCAAACAGCAATCAGCCCCAGCATTTT
CASSLGVSRSNSNQPQHF
>TRBV7-2|TRBD1|14|TRBJ1-2|-
TGTGCCAGCAGCTTAGGACAGGGCCTCTATGGCTACACCTTC
CASSLGQGLYGYTF
>TRBV27|-|16|TRBJ1-1|-
TGTGCCAGCAGTTTATCTCGGCACAACGCCGGGACTGAAGCTTTCTTT
CASSLSRHNAGTEAFF
>TRBV6-5|-|15|TRBJ2-3|-
TGTGCCAGCAGCGCAGGCGGGGCAAGCACAGATACGCAGTATTTT
CASSAGGASTDTQYF
>TRBV2|-|15|TRBJ2-7|once
TGTGCCAGCAGTGGTAGTTCTTCGTCGAACTACGAGCAGTACTTC
CASSGSSSSNYEQYF
>TRBV6-1|-|16|TRBJ1-3|-
TGTGCCAGCAGTGAAGCGCTAACAGTCTCTGGAAACACCATATATTTT
CASSEALTVSGNTIYF
>TRBV2|-|17|TRBJ2-7|once
TGTGCCAGCAGTCCAGGGGGTGTCAGCGGGCCCTTCTACGAGCAGTACTTC
CASSPGGVSGPFYEQYF
>TRBV29-1|-|14|TRBJ1-1|-
TGCAGCGTATCCGAGGGGGATATAGGGACTGAAGCTTTCTTT
CSVSEGDIGTEAFF
>TRBV6-4|-|13|TRBJ1-1|-
TGTGCCAGCAGTGACTCACAGAACACTGAAGCTTTCTTT
CASSDSQNTEAFF
>TRBV5-8|TRBD2|14|TRBJ2-7|-
TGTGCCAGCAGCCCCGGGACTACCCTCTACGAGCAGTACTTC
CASSPGTTLYEQYF
>TRBV11-1|-|13|TRBJ1-1|once
TGTGCCAGCAGCAAGACAGGCAGGACTGAAGCTTTCTTT
CASSKTGRTEAFF
>TRBV5-4|TRBD2|16|TRBJ2-5|few
TGTGCCAGCAGCTTGGCCCCCGACGGGGGGCAAGAGACCCAGTACTTC
CASSLAPDGGQETQYF
>TRBV27|-|13|TRBJ2-3|once
TGTGCCAGCAGTTTACACGGTACAGATACGCAGTATTTT
CASSLHGTDTQYF
>TRBV5-8|TRBD1|14|TRBJ1-4|-
TGTGCCAGCGGACTGACACCCCCGGGAACAGGGGATCGTTTT
CASGLTPPGTGDRF
>TRBV5-4|TRBD2|16|TRBJ2-7|few
TGTGCCAGCAGCTTGGGTGCGGGGGGGACGTCCTACGAGCAGTACTTC
CASSLGAGGTSYEQYF
>TRBV7-8|TRBD1|15|TRBJ1-3|-
TGTGCCAGCAGCTTGGGACAGGGAAGTGGAAACACCATATATTTT
CASSLGQGSGNTIYF
>TRBV23-1|-|17|TRBJ1-2|-
TGCGCCAGCAGTCAATCTCTCAGGACCGAAGGAGGTTATGGCTACACCTTC
CASSQSLRTEGGYGYTF
>TRBV19|TRBD1|16|TRBJ1-1|-
TGTGCCAGTACGTCGACGGACAGGGTATTAAGGACTGAAGCTTTCTTT
CASTSTDRVLRTEAFF
>TRBV5-6|-|14|TRBJ1-2|-
TGTGCCAGCAGCCCCGGAGGGATGGGCTATGGCTACACCTTC
CASSPGGMGYGYTF
>TRBV19|TRBD1|13|TRBJ1-1|-
TGTGCCAGTAGCGACAGGGGGCGCGCTGAAGCTTTCTTT
CASSDRGRAEAFF
>TRBV7-6|TRBD2|18|TRBJ2-7|-
TGTGCCACTTACCCCGGGAGGGGAGACAGCCTAGTGACCTACGAGCAGTACTTC
CATYPGRGDSLVTYEQYF
>TRBV5-1|-|16|TRBJ2-2|few
TGCGCCAGCAGCTTATTATCGGGACTGCCAATAAGGGAGCTGTTTTTT
CASSLLSGLPIRELFF
>TRBV5-1|TRBD2|15|TRBJ2-4|-
TGCGCCAGCAGCTTGGTGGCGGGGGTCAAAAACATTCAGTACTTC
CASSLVAGVKNIQYF
>TRBV7-2|-|14|TRBJ1-2|-
TGTGCCAGCAGCCCATTCAGGGGCCCCTATGGCTACACCTTC
CASSPFRGPYGYTF
>TRBV6-5|TRBD1|14|TRBJ2-7|-
TGTGCCAGCAGTTACTCGCAACAGGGGGGCGAGCAGTACTTC
CASSYSQQGGEQYF
>TRBV9|-|14|TRBJ2-1|few
TGTGCCAGCAGCGACCTCTCTGGACTAAATGAGCAGTTCTTC
CASSDLSGLNEQFF
>TRBV7-9|-|16|TRBJ2-2|-
TGTGCCAGCACCCCAACCGGGACTCGGAACACCGGGGAGCTGTTTTTT
CASTPTGTRNTGELFF
>TRBV18|TRBD1|13|TRBJ2-7|-
TGTGCCAGCTCCGGACAGGCCGTCTACGAGCAGTACTTC
CASSGQAVYEQYF
>TRBV18|TRBD2|16|TRBJ2-5|-
TGTGCCAGCTCACCACATCCGCCTAGCGGGGTTGAGACCCAGTACTTC
CASSPHPPSGVETQYF
>TRBV6-1|-|15|TRBJ1-3|-
TGTGCCAGCAGTGCGGACAGCCTCTCTGGAAACACCATATATTTT
CASSADSLSGNTIYF
>TRBV5-1|-|15|TRBJ2-3|-
TGCGCCAGCAGGTCCCTAGCGCAGAGCACAGATACGCAGTATTTT
CASRSLAQSTDTQYF